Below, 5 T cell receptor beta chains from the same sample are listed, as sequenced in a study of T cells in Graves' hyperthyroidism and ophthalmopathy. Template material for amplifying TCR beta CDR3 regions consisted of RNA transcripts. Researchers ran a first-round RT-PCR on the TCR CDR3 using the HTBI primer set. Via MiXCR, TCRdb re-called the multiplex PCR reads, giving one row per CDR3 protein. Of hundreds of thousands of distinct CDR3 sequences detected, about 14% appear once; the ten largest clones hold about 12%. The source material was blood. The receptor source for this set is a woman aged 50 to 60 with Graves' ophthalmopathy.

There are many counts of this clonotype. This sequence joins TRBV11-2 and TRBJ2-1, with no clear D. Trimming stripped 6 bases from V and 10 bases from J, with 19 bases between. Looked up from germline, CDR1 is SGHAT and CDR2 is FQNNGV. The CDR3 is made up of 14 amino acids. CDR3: CASRFLKRSSEQFF. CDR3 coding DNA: TGTGCCAGCAGGTTTCTCAAGAGGTCGTCCGAGCAGTTCTTC.

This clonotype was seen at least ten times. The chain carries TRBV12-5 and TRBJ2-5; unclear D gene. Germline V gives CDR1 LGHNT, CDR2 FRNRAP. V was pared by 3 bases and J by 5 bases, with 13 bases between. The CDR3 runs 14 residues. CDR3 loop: CASGLSQNFETQYF. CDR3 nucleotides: TGTGCTAGTGGTTTATCTCAGAACTTTGAGACCCAGTACTTC.

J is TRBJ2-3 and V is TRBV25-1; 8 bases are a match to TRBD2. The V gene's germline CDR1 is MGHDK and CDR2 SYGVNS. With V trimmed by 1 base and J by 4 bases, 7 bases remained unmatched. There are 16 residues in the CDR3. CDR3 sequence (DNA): TGTGCCAGCAGTGAATCCCAAATGACTAGCGCAGATACGCAGTATTTT. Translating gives CASSESQMTSADTQYF.

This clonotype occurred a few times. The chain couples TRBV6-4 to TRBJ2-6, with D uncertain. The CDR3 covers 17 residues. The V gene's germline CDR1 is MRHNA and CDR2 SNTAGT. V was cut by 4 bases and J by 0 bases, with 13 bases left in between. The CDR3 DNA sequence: TGTGCCAGCAGTGGGGGTCCCACGAGCTCTGGGGCCAACGTCCTGACTTTC. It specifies CASSGGPTSSGANVLTF.

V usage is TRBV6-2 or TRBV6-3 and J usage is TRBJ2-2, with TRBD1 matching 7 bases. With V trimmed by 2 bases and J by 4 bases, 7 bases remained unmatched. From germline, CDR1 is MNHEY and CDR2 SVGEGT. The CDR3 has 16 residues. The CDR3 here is CASSYPTGVTTGELFF. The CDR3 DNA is TGTGCCAGCAGTTACCCCACAGGGGTTACCACCGGGGAGCTGTTTTTT.